This TCR beta chain was identified in a study of T cells in Graves' hyperthyroidism and ophthalmopathy. Whole-study results and caveats: Most clonotypes expanded in the thyroid (above 0.001) were also present in blood. Median prediction lead before ophthalmopathy onset was around 7 months with the model.

The CDR3 covers 17 residues. Per the germline V gene, CDR1 is LGHDT and CDR2 is YNNKEL (reference sequence). Of note for this clonotype: What it binds is not known. An end of the junction differs from the germline gene, which may be a read error.

The CDR3 regions of TCR beta were amplified from RNA transcripts. An initial round of RT-PCR targeting the TCR CDR3 relied on the HTBI primer set. From the multiplex PCR reads, TCRdb called clonotypes with MiXCR, one entry per CDR3 protein. The profile shows fewer than 700,000 distinct CDR3 sequences, roughly 17% of them singletons. On the basis of clinical symptoms, serum thyroxine and TRAb, thyroid ultrasound and orbital computed tomography, diagnoses were made. This sequence was found in a woman aged 30 to 39 with Graves' hyperthyroidism. The rearrangement joins TRBV3-1 to TRBJ2-2; 8 nucleotides align to TRBD2. Sequenced input: blood. For the CDR3, the DNA is TGTGCCAGCGGCCAGATTTTAGCGGGGTTATACACCGGGGAGCTGTTTTTT. Translating it yields CASGQILAGLYTGELFF.